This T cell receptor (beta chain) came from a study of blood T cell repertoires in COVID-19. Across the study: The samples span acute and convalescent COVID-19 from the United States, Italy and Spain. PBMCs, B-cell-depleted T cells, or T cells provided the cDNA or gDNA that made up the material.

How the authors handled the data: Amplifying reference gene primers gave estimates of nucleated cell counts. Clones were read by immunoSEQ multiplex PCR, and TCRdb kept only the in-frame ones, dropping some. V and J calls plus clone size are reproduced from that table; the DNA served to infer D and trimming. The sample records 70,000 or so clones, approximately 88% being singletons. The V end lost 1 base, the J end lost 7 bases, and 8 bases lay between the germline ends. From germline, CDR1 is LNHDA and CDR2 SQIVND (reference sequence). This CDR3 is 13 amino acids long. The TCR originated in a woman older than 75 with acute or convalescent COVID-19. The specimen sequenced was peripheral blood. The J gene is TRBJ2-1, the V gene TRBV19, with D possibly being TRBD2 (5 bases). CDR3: CASSIAPGNEQFF. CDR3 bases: TGTGCCAGTAGTATAGCTCCGGGGAATGAGCAGTTCTTC.